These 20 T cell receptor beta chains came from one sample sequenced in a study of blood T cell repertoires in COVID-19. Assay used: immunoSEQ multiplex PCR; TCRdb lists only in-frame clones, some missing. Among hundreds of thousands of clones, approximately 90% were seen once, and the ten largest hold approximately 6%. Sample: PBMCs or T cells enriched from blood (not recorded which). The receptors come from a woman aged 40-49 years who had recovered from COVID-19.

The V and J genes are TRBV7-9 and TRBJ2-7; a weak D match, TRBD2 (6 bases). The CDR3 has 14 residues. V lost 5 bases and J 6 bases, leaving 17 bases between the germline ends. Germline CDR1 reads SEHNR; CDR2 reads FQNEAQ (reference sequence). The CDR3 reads CASSPTGGSVEQYF. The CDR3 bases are TGTGCCAGCAGCCCGACCGGGGGATCTGTCGAGCAGTACTTC.

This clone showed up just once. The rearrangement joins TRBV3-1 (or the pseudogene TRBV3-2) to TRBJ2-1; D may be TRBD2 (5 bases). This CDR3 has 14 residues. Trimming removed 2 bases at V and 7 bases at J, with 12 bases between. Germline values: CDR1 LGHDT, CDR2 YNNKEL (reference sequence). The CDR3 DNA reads TGTGCCAGCAGCCAATGGGCTAGGAGGAATGAGCAGTTCTTC. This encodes CASSQWARRNEQFF.

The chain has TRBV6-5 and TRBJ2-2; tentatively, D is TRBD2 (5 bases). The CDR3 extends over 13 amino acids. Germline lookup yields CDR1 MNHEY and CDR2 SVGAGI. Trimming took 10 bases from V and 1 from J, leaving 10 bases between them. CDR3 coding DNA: TGTGCCACAATTCGGGAGAACACCGGGGAGCTGTTTTTT. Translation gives CATIRENTGELFF.

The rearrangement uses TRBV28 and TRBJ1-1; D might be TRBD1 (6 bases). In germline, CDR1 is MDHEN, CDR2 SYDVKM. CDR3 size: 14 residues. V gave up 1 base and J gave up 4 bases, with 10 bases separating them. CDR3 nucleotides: TGTGCCAGCAGTTTATACAGGGTCGGCACTGAAGCTTTCTTT. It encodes CASSLYRVGTEAFF.

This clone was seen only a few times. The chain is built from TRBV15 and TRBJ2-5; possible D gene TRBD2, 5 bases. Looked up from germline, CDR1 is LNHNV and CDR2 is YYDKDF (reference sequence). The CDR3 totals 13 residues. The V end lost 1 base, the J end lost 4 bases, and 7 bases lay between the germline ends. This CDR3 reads CATSRVRVETQYF. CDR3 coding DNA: TGTGCCACCAGCAGAGTGAGGGTAGAGACCCAGTACTTC.

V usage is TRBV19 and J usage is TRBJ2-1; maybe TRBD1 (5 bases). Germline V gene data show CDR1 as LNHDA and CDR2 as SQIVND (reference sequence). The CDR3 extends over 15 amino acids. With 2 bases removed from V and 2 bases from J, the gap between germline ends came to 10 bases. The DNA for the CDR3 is TGTGCCAGTAGTATATGGGGCCGGGCCTACAATGAGCAGTTCTTC. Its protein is CASSIWGRAYNEQFF.

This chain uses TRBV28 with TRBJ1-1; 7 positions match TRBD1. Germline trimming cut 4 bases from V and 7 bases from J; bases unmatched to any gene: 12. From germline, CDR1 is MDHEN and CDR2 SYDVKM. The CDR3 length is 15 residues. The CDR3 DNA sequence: TGTGCCAGCAGTTCTTCTTGGACAGGCCGGCTTGAAGCTTTCTTT. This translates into CASSSSWTGRLEAFF.

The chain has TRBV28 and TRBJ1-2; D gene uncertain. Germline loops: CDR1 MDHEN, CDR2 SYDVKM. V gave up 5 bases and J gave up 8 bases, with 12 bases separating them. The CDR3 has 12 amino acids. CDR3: CASSTQVEGYTF. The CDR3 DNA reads TGTGCCAGCAGTACCCAAGTTGAGGGCTACACCTTC.

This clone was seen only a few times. CDR3 in DNA: TGTGCCAGCCGACAGGCCAATGAAAAACTGTTTTTT. Translating it yields CASRQANEKLFF. This chain joins TRBV7-2 and TRBJ1-4, with TRBD1 as a possible D gene (6 bases). Germline CDR1 SGHTA, CDR2 FQGNSA. Trimming removed 8 bases at V and 5 bases at J, with 9 bases between. This CDR3 contains 12 residues.

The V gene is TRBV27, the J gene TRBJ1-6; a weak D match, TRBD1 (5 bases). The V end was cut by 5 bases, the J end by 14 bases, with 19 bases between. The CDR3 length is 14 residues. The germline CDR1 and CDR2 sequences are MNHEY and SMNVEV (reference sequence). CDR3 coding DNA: TGTGCCAGCAGTCCCGGGCCAGGACAACCGGCCCTCCACTTT. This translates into CASSPGPGQPALHF.

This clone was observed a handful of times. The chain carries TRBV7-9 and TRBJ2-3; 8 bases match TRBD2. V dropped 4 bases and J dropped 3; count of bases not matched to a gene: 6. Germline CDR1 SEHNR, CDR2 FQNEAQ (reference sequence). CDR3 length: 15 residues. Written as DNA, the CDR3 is TGTGCCAGCAGCTACTCCGGGACTAGGACAGATACGCAGTATTTT. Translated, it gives CASSYSGTRTDTQYF.

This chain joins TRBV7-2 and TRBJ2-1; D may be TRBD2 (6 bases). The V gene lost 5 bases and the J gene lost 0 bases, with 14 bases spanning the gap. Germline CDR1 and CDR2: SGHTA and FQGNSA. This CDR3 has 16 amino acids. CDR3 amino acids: CASSTGRTSSYNEQFF. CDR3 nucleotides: TGTGCCAGCAGCACGGGGAGGACGAGCTCCTACAATGAGCAGTTCTTC. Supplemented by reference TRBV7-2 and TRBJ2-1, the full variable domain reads GAGVSQSPSNKVTEKGKDVELRCDPISGHTALYWYRQSLGQGLEFLIYFQGNSAPDKSGLPSDRFSAERTGGSVSTLTIQRTQQEDSAVYLCASSTGRTSSYNEQFFGPGTRLTVL.

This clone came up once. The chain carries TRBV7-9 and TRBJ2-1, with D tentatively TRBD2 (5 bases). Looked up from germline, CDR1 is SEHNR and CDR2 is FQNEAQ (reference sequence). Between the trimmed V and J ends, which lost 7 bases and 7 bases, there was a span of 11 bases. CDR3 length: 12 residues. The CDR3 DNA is TGTGCCAGCACCCCTCCGGGAAATGAGCAGTTCTTC. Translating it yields CASTPPGNEQFF. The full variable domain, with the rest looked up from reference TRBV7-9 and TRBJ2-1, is DTGVSQNPRHKITKRGQNVTFRCDPISEHNRLYWYRQTLGQGPEFLTYFQNEAQLEKSRLLSDRFSAERPKGSFSTLEIQRTEQGDSAMYLCASTPPGNEQFFGPGTRLTVL.

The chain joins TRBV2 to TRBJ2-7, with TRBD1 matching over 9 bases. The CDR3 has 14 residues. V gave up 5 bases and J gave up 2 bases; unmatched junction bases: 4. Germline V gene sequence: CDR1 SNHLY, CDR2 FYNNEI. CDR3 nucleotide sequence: TGTGCCAGCAGTCCTGACAGGGGGGCCTACGAGCAGTACTTC. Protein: CASSPDRGAYEQYF.

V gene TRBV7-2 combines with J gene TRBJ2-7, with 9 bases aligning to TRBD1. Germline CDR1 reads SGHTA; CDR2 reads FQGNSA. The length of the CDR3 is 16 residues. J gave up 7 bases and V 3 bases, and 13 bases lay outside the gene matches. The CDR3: CASSLRAGTGSKEQYF. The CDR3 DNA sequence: TGTGCCAGCAGCTTGAGGGCCGGGACAGGGTCGAAAGAGCAGTACTTC.

Here the CDR3 reads CASSERPDTQYF. The CDR3 DNA reads as TGTGCCAGCTCCGAGCGCCCAGATACGCAGTATTTT. The chain uses TRBV28 and TRBJ2-3; no clear D. Germline V gene sequence: CDR1 MDHEN, CDR2 SYDVKM. The V end was cut by 8 bases, the J end by 4 bases, with 10 bases between. The length of the CDR3 is 12 residues. The full variable domain, completed using reference TRBV28 and TRBJ2-3, is DVKVTQSSRYLVKRTGEKVFLECVQDMDHENMFWYRQDPGLGLRLIYFSYDVKMKEKGDIPEGYSVSREKKERFSLILESASTNQTSMYLCASSERPDTQYFGPGTRLTVL.

For the CDR3, the DNA is TGTGCCAGCAGCATACTCCGGGACAGGAGCTCCTACGAGCAGTACTTC. Its protein product is CASSILRDRSSYEQYF. V usage is TRBV21-1 and J usage is TRBJ2-7; the table's TRBD1 call for D was not verified on the DNA. TRBV21-1 is a pseudogene segment. The CDR3 spans 16 residues.

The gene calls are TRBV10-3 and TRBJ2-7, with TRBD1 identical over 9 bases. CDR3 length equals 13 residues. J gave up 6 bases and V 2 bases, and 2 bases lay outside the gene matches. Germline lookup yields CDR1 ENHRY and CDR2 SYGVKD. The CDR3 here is CAISEPDRGEQYF. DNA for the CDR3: TGTGCCATCAGTGAGCCGGACAGGGGCGAGCAGTACTTC.

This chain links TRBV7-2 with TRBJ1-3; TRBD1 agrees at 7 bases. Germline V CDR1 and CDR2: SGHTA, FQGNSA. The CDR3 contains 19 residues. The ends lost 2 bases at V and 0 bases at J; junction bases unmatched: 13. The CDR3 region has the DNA TGTGCCAGCAGCTTAACCCCGGGACAGAAACCTATCTCTGGAAACACCATATATTTT. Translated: CASSLTPGQKPISGNTIYF.

CDR3 bases: TGTGCCAGTAGTACGGGGACAGCGAACACCGGGGAGCTGTTTTTT. It translates to CASSTGTANTGELFF. The genes are TRBV19 and TRBJ2-2; 7 nucleotides match TRBD1. CDR3 length equals 15 residues. J lost 0 bases, V lost 4 bases, and 2 bases had no gene match. Germline assignment: CDR1 LNHDA and CDR2 SQIVND (reference sequence).